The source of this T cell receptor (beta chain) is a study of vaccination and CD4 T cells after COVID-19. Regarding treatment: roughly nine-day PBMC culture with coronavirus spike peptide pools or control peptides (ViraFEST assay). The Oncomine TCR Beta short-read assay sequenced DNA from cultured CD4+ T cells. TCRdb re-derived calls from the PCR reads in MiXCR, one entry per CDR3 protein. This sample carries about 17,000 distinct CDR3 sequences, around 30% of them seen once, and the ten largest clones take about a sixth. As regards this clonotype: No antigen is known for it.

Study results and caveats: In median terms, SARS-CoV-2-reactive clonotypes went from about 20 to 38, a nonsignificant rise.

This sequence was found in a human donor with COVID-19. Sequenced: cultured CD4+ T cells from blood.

CDR3 residues: CASRPGSLGNSPLHF. The CDR3 region has the DNA TGTGCCAGCAGACCCGGGTCCCTTGGGAATTCACCCCTCCACTTT. The gene calls are TRBV6-1 and TRBJ1-6, with D uncertain. The germline V gene encodes CDR1 MNHNS and CDR2 SASEGT. The CDR3 extends over 15 amino acids. V was trimmed by 6 bases and J by 7 bases, leaving 16 bases between them.